This TCR beta chain originates from a study of human T cells and chemical hapten exposure. Turning to the study itself: Per-sample variation in TCR yield stemmed mainly from small pooled library volume differences.

Researchers extracted total RNA from unfractionated whole blood. V was cut by 3 bases and J by 0 bases, with 12 bases left in between. CDR1 and CDR2 (germline): SGHDT, YYEEEE. The CDR3 totals 15 residues. During construction of the library, unique molecular identifiers were attached to individual cDNA molecules for quantitative, reproducible TCR counting. TCRdb fed the 5' RACE reads into MiXCR, producing one record per CDR3 protein. The data hold more than 60,000 distinct CDR3 sequences, with about 16% observed a single time. The chain has TRBV5-6 and TRBJ1-1; D unresolved. This sequence was found in a female donor in good health. This CDR3 is CASSWHKSMNTEAFF. For the CDR3, the DNA is TGTGCCAGCAGCTGGCACAAATCCATGAACACTGAAGCTTTCTTT.